This T cell receptor beta chain was recovered during a study of blood T cell repertoires in COVID-19. Study details: Some COVID-19 samples were acute and others convalescent; all came from the United States, Italy and Spain. PBMCs, B-cell-depleted T cells, or T cells were the source of the cDNA or gDNA that made up the material.

CDR1 is SGHNT and CDR2 is YENEEA in the germline V gene. V lost 3 bases and J 0 bases, leaving 15 bases between the germline ends. The CDR3 is 17 residues long. Authors' processing steps: Estimated nucleated cell counts came from reference gene primer amplification. Here immunoSEQ multiplex PCR was the method, and the copy in TCRdb shows in-frame clones only, minus some. For V, J and clone size, that table is used; D and trimming come from the DNA. The data contain some 33,000 clones, 87% of them seen just once; the ten biggest clones take up over 20%. Sequencing was carried out using peripheral blood. This sequence was found in a man aged 55 to 70 with acute or convalescent COVID-19. This sequence joins TRBV11-3 and TRBJ2-1; tentative D call: TRBD1 (6 bases). CDR3 nucleotides: TGTGCCAGCAGCTTGGAGCTAAGGGGGTCCTCCTACAATGAGCAGTTCTTC. This translates into CASSLELRGSSYNEQFF.